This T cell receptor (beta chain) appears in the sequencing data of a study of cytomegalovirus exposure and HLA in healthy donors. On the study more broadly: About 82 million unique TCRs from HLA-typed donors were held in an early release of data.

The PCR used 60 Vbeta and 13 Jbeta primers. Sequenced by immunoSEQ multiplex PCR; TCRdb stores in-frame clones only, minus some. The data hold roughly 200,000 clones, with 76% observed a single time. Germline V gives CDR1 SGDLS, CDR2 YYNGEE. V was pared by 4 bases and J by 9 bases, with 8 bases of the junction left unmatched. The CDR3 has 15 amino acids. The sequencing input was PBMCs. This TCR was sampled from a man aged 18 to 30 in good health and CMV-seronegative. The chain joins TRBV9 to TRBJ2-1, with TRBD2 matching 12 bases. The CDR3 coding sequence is TGTGCCAGCAGCCGGACTAGCGGGAAGGGTAGTGAGCAGTTCTTC. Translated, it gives CASSRTSGKGSEQFF.